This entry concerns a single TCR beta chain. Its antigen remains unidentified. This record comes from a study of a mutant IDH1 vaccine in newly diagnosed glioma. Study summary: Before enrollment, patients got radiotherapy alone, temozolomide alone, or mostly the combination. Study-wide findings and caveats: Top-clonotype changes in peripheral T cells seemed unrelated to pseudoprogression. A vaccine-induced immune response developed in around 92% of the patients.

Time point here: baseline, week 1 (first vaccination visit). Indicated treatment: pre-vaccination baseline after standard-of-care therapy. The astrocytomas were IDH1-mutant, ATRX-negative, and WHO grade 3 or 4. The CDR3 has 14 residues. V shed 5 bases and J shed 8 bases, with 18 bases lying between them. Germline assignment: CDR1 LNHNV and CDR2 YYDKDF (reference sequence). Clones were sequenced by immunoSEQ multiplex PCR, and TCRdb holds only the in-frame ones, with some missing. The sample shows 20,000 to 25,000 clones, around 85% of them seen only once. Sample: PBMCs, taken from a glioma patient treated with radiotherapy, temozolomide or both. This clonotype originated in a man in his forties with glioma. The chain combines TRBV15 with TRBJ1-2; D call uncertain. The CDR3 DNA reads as TGTGCCACCAGCCCCGAGGGAGCCGGTAACGGCTACACCTTC. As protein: CATSPEGAGNGYTF.